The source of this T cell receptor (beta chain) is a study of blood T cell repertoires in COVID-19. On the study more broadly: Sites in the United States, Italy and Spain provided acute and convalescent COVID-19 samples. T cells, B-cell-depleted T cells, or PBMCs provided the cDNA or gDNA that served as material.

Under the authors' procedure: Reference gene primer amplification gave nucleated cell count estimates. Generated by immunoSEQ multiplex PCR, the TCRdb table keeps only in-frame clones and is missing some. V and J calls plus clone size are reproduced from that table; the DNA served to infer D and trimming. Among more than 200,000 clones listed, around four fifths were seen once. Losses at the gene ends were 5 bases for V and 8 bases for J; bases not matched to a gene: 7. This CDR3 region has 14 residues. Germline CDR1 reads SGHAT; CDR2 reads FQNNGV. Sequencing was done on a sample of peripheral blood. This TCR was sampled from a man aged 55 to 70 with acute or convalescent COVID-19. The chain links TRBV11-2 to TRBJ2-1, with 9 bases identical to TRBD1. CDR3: CASSTGTGYYEQFF. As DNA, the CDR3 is TGTGCCAGCAGCACGGGGACAGGGTACTATGAGCAGTTCTTC.